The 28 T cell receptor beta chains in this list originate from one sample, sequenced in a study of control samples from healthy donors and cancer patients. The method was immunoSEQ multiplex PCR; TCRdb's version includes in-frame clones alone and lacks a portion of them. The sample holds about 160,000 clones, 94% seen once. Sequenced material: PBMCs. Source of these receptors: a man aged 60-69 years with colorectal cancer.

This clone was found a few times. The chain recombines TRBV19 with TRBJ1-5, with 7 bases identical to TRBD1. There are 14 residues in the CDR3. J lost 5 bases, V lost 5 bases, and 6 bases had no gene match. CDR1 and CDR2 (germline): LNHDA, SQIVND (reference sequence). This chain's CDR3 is CASSSQGGDQPQHF. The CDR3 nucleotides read TGTGCCAGTAGTTCCCAGGGGGGTGATCAGCCCCAGCATTTT.

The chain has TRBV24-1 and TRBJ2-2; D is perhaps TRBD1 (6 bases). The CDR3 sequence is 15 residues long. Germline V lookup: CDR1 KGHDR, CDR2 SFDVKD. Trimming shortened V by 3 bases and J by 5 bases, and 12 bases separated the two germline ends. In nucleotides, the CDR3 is TGTGCCACCAGTGATGGGGACACGAGAACCGGGGAGCTGTTTTTT. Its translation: CATSDGDTRTGELFF.

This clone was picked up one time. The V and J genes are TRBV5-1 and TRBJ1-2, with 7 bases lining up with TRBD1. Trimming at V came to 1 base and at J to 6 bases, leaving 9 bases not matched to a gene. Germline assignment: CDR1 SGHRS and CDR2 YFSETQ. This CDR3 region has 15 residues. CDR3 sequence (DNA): TGCGCCAGCAGCTTGAGTGCCGGGACAGAGGATGGCTACACCTTC. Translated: CASSLSAGTEDGYTF.

The CDR3 sequence: CAISVGGGHTEAFF. CDR3 DNA: TGTGCCATCAGTGTAGGAGGGGGCCACACTGAAGCTTTCTTT. The chain has TRBV10-3 and TRBJ1-1; 7 bases align to TRBD1. With 4 bases clipped from V and 3 bases from J, the junction kept 5 bases outside the gene matches. CDR1 and CDR2 (germline): ENHRY, SYGVKD. The CDR3 runs to 14 residues.

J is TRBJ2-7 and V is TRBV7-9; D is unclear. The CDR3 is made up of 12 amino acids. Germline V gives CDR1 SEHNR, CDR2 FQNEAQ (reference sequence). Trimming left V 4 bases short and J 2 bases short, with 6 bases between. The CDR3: CASSSIAYEQYF. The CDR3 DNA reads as TGTGCCAGCAGCTCTATTGCCTACGAGCAGTACTTC. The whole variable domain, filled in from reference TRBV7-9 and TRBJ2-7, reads DTGVSQNPRHKITKRGQNVTFRCDPISEHNRLYWYRQTLGQGPEFLTYFQNEAQLEKSRLLSDRFSAERPKGSFSTLEIQRTEQGDSAMYLCASSSIAYEQYFGPGTRLTVT.

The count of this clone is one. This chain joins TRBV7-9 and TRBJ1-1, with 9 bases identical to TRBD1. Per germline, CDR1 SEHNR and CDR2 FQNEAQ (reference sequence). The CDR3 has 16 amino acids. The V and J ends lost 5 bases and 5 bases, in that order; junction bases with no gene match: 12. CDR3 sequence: CASSTGTGRGGTEAFF. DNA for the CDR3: TGTGCCAGCAGCACCGGGACAGGGAGGGGTGGAACTGAAGCTTTCTTT.

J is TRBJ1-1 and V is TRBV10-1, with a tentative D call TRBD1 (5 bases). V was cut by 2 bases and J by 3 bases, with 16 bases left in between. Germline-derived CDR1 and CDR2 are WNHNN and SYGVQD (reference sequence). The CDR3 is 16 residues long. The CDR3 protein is CASSEPNRDSYTEAFF. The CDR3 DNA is TGCGCCAGCAGTGAGCCTAACCGGGACTCATACACTGAAGCTTTCTTT.

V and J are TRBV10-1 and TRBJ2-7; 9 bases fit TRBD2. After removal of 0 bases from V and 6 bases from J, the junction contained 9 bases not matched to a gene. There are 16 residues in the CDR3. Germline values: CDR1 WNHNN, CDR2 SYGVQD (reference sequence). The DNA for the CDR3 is TGCGCCAGCAGTGAGTCGAGTAGCGGGGGCTGGGTCGAGCAGTACTTC. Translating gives CASSESSSGGWVEQYF.

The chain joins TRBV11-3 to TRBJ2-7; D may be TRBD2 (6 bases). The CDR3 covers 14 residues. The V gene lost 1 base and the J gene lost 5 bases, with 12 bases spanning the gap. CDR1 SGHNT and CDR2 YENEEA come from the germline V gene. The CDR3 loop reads CASSLGGDSHEQYF. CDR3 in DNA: TGTGCCAGCAGCTTAGGCGGGGATAGCCACGAGCAGTACTTC.

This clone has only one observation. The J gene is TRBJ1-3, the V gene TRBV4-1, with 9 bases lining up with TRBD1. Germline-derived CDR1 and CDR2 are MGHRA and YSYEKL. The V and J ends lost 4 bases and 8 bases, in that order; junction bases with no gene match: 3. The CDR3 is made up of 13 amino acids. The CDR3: CASSPRTGDTIYF. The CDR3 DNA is TGCGCCAGCAGCCCCCGGACAGGGGACACCATATATTTT.

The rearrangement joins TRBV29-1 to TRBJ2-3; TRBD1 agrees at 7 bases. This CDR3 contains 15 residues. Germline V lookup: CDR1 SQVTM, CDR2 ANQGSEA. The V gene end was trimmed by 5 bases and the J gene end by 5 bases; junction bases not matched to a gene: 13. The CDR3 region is CSVTSTGFIGDTQYF. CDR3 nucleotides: TGCAGCGTTACCTCGACAGGGTTTATTGGAGATACGCAGTATTTT.

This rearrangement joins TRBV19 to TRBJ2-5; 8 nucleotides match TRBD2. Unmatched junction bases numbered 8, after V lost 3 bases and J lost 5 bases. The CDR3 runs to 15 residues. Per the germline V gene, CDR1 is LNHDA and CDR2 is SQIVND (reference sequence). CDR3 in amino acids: CASSIGRGVRETQYF. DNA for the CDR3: TGTGCCAGTAGTATTGGGCGGGGGGTACGGGAGACCCAGTACTTC.

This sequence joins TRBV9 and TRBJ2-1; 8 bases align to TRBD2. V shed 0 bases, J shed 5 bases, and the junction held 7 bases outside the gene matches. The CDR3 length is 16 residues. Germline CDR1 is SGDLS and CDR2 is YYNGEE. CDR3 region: CASSVGWGLGHNEQFF. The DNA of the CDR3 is TGTGCCAGCAGCGTAGGGTGGGGACTAGGCCACAATGAGCAGTTCTTC.

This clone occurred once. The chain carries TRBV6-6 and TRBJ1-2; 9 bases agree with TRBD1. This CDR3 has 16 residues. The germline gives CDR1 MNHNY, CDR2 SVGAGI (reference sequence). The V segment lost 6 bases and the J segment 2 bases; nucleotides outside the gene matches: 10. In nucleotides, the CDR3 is TGTGCCAGCAGCTTGACAGGGGGTGGCCTCAACTATGGCTACACCTTC. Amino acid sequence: CASSLTGGGLNYGYTF.

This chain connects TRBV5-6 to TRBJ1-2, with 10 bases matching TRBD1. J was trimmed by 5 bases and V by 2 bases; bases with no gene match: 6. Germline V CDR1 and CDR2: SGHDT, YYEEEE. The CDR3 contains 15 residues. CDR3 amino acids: CASSLKPGQGYGYTF. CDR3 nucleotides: TGTGCCAGCAGCTTAAAACCGGGACAGGGGTATGGCTACACCTTC.

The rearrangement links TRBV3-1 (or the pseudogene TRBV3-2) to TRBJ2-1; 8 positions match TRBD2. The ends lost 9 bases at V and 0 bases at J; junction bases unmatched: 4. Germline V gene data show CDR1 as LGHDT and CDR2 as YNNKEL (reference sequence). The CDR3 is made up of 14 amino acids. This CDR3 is CASRGLGSYNEQFF. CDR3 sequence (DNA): TGTGCCAGTCGGGGACTAGGCTCCTACAATGAGCAGTTCTTC.

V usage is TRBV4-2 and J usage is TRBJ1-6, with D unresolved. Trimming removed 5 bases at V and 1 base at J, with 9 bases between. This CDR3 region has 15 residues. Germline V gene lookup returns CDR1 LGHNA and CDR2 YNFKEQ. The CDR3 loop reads CASSFGGSYNSPLHF. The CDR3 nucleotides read TGTGCCAGCAGCTTCGGCGGGTCCTATAATTCACCCCTCCACTTT.

CDR3 sequence reads: CASSPPGRGANGYTF. For the CDR3, the DNA is TGCGCCAGCAGCCCCCCCGGGAGGGGCGCGAATGGCTACACCTTC. This chain connects TRBV4-1 to TRBJ1-2, with D possibly being TRBD1 (5 bases). Trimming pared 4 bases from V and 6 bases from J, leaving 18 bases between. Germline loops: CDR1 MGHRA, CDR2 YSYEKL. CDR3 length: 15 residues.

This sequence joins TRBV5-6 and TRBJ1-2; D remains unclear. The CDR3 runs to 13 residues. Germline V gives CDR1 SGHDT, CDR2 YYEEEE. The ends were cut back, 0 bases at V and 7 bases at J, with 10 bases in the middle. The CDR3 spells CASSLGGFSGYTF. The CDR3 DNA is TGTGCCAGCAGCTTGGGGGGTTTCAGTGGCTACACCTTC.

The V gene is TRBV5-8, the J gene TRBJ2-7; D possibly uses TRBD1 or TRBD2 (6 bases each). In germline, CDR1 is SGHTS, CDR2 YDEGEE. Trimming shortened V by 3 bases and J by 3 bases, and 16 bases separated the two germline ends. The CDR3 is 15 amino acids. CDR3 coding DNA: TGTGCCAGCAGCTGGGAGGCAGGGGTGAACTACGAGCAGTACTTC. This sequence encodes CASSWEAGVNYEQYF.

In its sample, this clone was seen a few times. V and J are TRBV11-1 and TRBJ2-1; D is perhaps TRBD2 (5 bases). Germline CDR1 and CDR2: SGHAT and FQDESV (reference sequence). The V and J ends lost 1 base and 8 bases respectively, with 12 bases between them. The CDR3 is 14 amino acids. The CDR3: CASSLETLGHEQFF. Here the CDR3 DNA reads TGTGCCAGCAGCTTAGAGACACTAGGCCATGAGCAGTTCTTC.

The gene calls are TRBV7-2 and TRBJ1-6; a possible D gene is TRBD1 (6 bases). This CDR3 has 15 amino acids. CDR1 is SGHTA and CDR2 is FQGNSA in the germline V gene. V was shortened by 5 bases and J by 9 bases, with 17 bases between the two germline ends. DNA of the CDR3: TGTGCCAGCAGCGCCGGGGGGGGGCCGGGTTCACCCCTCCACTTT. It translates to CASSAGGGPGSPLHF. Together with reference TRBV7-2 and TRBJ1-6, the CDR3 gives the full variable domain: GAGVSQSPSNKVTEKGKDVELRCDPISGHTALYWYRQSLGQGLEFLIYFQGNSAPDKSGLPSDRFSAERTGGSVSTLTIQRTQQEDSAVYLCASSAGGGPGSPLHFGNGTRLTVT.

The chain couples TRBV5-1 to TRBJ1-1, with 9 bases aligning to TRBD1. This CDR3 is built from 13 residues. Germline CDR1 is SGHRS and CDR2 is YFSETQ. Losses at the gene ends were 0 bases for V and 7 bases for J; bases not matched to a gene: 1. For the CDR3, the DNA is TGCGCCAGCAGCTTGGTGGGACAGGGTGAAGCTTTCTTT. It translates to CASSLVGQGEAFF.

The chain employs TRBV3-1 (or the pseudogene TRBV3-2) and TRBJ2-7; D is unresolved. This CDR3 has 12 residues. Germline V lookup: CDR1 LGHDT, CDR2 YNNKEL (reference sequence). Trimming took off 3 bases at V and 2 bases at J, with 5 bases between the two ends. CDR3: CASSQAAYEQYF. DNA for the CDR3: TGTGCCAGCAGCCAGGCGGCCTACGAGCAGTACTTC.

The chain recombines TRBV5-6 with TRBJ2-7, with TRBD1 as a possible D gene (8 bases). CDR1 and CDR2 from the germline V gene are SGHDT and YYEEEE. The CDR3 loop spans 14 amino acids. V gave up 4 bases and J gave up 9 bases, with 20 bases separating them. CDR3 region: CASSRGQGLRGQYF. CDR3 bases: TGTGCCAGCAGCCGAGGACAGGGACTACGAGGGCAGTACTTC.

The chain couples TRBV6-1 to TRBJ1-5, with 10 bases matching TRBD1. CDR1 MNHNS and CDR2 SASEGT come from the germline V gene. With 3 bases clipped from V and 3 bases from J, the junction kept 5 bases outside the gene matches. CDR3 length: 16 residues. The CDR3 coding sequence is TGTGCCAGCAGTGATTCGGGACAGGGGACCAATCAGCCCCAGCATTTT. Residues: CASSDSGQGTNQPQHF.

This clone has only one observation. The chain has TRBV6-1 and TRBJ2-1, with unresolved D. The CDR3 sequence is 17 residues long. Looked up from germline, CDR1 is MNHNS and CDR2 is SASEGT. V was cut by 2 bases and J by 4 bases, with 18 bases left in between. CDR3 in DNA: TGTGCCAGCAGTGAAAATCCCCTGGGGAATCCATACAATGAGCAGTTCTTC. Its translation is CASSENPLGNPYNEQFF.

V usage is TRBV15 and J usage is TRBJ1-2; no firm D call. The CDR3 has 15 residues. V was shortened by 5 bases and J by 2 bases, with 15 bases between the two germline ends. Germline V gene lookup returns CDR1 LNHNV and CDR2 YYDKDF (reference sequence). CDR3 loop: CATSEMEGVNYGYTF. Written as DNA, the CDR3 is TGTGCCACCAGCGAAATGGAGGGTGTAAACTATGGCTACACCTTC.